These 4 T cell receptor beta chains were all obtained from the same sample, sequenced in a study of metastatic and nonmetastatic thyroid tumors. There were no patients who had received any treatment before thyroid surgery. TCRdb re-called the PCR reads via MiXCR. Seen here are under 30,000 clones, roughly 4.2% observed once, and the top ten hold about 21%. The sample comprised blood. Receptors originate from a female donor with papillary thyroid cancer or a benign thyroid nodule (not recorded which). Some clones in this sample may be carry-over from other donors' samples.

This clone was recorded at least ten times. This chain connects TRBV2 to TRBJ2-5, with D tentatively TRBD1 (5 bases). The germline V and J ends were trimmed by 9 bases and 0 bases, with 14 bases remaining between them. CDR3 size: 14 residues. The germline gives CDR1 SNHLY, CDR2 FYNNEI. The CDR3 DNA is TGTGCCAGTCGACAGACCAAGAACCAAGAGACCCAGTACTTC. This codes for CASRQTKNQETQYF.

This chain's CDR3 is CASRGGDGGYTF. DNA for the CDR3: TGTGCCAGCAGGGGTGGGGACGGGGGCTACACCTTC. The chain combines TRBV28 with TRBJ1-2; D perhaps matches TRBD1 (5 bases). The CDR3 has 12 amino acids. Germline V gene sequence: CDR1 MDHEN, CDR2 SYDVKM. Trimming left V 6 bases short and J 8 bases short, with 13 bases between.

The J gene is TRBJ2-3, the V gene TRBV20-1; tentatively, D is TRBD1 (6 bases). Germline V CDR1 and CDR2: DFQATT, SNEGSKA (reference sequence). CDR3 size: 14 residues. V lost 3 bases and J 3 bases, leaving 13 bases between the germline ends. CDR3 nucleotide sequence: TGCAGTGCTAGTAGGGGGAGTACGACAGATACGCAGTATTTT. It specifies CSASRGSTTDTQYF.

This clone was seen only a few times. The chain uses TRBV6-9 and TRBJ2-7; unclear D gene. Germline loops: CDR1 MNHGY, CDR2 SVAAGI. V lost 10 bases and J lost 3, with 16 bases in between. The CDR3 loop spans 13 amino acids. The CDR3 sequence is CATMLTSNYEQYF. The CDR3 DNA reads as TGTGCCACGATGCTGACATCTAACTACGAGCAGTACTTC.